Listed here are 22 T cell receptor beta chains from one sample, sequenced in a study of cytomegalovirus exposure and HLA in healthy donors. In the PCR, 60 Vbeta and 13 Jbeta primers were used. Clones were read by immunoSEQ multiplex PCR, and TCRdb kept only the in-frame ones, dropping some. The sample contains 200,000 to 250,000 clones, about 85% of which appear only once. What was sequenced was PBMCs. These receptor sequences come from a woman aged 45-60 years in good health and CMV-seropositive.

This rearrangement joins TRBV28 to TRBJ2-5, with 7 bases matching TRBD2. The germline CDR1 and CDR2 sequences are MDHEN and SYDVKM. With V trimmed by 9 bases and J by 0 bases, 4 bases remained unmatched. The CDR3 has 13 residues. The CDR3 region has the DNA TGTGCCAGTGCCGCGGGGGACCAAGAGACCCAGTACTTC. Translated, it gives CASAAGDQETQYF.

This clone was found once. CDR3 loop: CASSRGGRSSYEQYF. CDR3 nucleotides: TGTGCCAGCAGTAGAGGGGGAAGGAGCTCCTACGAGCAGTACTTC. This chain links TRBV6-5 with TRBJ2-7; the D gene is possibly TRBD1 (6 bases). This CDR3 has 15 amino acids. The ends were cut back, 5 bases at V and 0 bases at J, with 14 bases in the middle. The germline gives CDR1 MNHEY, CDR2 SVGAGI.

The V gene is TRBV6-5, the J gene TRBJ2-3; no reliable D call. Germline-derived CDR1 and CDR2 are MNHEY and SVGAGI. V gave up 0 bases and J gave up 6 bases, with 13 bases separating them. The CDR3 runs 15 residues. DNA of the CDR3: TGTGCCAGCAGTTACTCGACCTCTGCGGCCGATACGCAGTATTTT. It translates to CASSYSTSAADTQYF.

The J gene is TRBJ2-1, the V gene TRBV29-1, with TRBD1 as a possible D gene (6 bases). In germline, CDR1 is SQVTM, CDR2 ANQGSEA. This CDR3 is 12 amino acids long. Trimming took 7 bases from V and 9 from J, leaving 16 bases between them. For the CDR3, the DNA is TGCAGCGGTAGAGAGGGGGAAAGTGAGCAGTTCTTC. This gives the protein CSGREGESEQFF.

About this clone itself: An end of the junction differs from the germline gene, which may be a read error. At the DNA level, this CDR3 is encoded by other sequences in the same sample as well. This chain joins TRBV14 and TRBJ1-6, with TRBD1 matching 9 bases. The CDR3 runs to 14 residues. Germline CDR1 and CDR2: SGHDN and FVKESK. CDR3 region: CASSRTGGHSPLHF. In DNA, the CDR3 is TGTGCCAGCAGCCGCACAGGGGGCCATTCCCCCCTCCACTTT.

In this sample, this clone turned up a few times. The rearrangement joins TRBV5-1 to TRBJ1-2; 8 bases line up with TRBD1. V gave up 4 bases and J gave up 4 bases; unmatched junction bases: 6. CDR3 length equals 14 residues. Germline CDR1 is SGHRS and CDR2 is YFSETQ. This CDR3 is CASSTTGAGYGYTF. CDR3 nucleotides: TGCGCCAGCAGCACGACAGGGGCGGGCTATGGCTACACCTTC.

The chain couples TRBV6-5 to TRBJ1-6; D is perhaps TRBD1 (5 bases). The CDR3 length is 15 residues. Germline lookup yields CDR1 MNHEY and CDR2 SVGAGI. V was cut by 4 bases and J by 5 bases, with 12 bases left in between. In DNA form, the CDR3 reads TGTGCCAGCAGTTCCCCGCGGGGCAATAATTCACCCCTCCACTTT. Protein sequence: CASSSPRGNNSPLHF.

This sequence joins TRBV4-1 and TRBJ1-3; D might be TRBD1 (6 bases). Trimming took 1 base from V and 0 from J, leaving 10 bases between them. There are 16 residues in the CDR3. Germline CDR1 and CDR2: MGHRA and YSYEKL. CDR3 in amino acids: CASSQGRGYSGNTIYF. As DNA, the CDR3 is TGCGCCAGCAGCCAAGGCAGGGGATACTCTGGAAACACCATATATTTT.

This rearrangement joins TRBV14 to TRBJ1-1; D remains ambiguous. This CDR3 is built from 15 residues. The V gene lost 0 bases and the J gene lost 1 base, with 9 bases spanning the gap. Germline V gene lookup returns CDR1 SGHDN and CDR2 FVKESK. The CDR3 reads CASSQDPRGNTEAFF. CDR3 coding DNA: TGTGCCAGCAGCCAAGATCCACGCGGGAACACTGAAGCTTTCTTT.

The chain combines TRBV2 with TRBJ1-2; D might be TRBD1 (6 bases). The CDR3 is made up of 14 amino acids. The germline CDR1 and CDR2 sequences are SNHLY and FYNNEI. Trimming removed 7 bases at V and 3 bases at J, with 15 bases between. The CDR3 DNA is TGTGCCAGCACTTTAAGGGAGGGGGACTATGGCTACACCTTC. Residues: CASTLREGDYGYTF.

This clone has just a few counts. This chain connects TRBV7-9 to TRBJ1-2; 7 bases are shared with TRBD1. The germline CDR1 and CDR2 sequences are SEHNR and FQNEAQ (reference sequence). The CDR3 runs to 16 residues. V shed 7 bases and J 8 bases; nucleotides not matched to a gene: 19. The CDR3 coding sequence is TGTGCCAGCAATTGGGGGACAGCCTCGACCCTGGGGGGCTACACCTTC. This encodes CASNWGTASTLGGYTF. Supplemented by reference TRBV7-9 and TRBJ1-2, the full variable domain reads DTGVSQNPRHKITKRGQNVTFRCDPISEHNRLYWYRQTLGQGPEFLTYFQNEAQLEKSRLLSDRFSAERPKGSFSTLEIQRTEQGDSAMYLCASNWGTASTLGGYTFGSGTRLTVV.

This clone was counted a few times. Other nucleotide sequences in the sample specify the same CDR3. The gene calls are TRBV10-3 and TRBJ1-3; 7 bases are a match to TRBD1. V lost 6 bases to trimming and J lost 0 bases; unmatched junction nucleotides: 2. This CDR3 comprises 14 residues. CDR1 ENHRY and CDR2 SYGVKD come from the germline V gene. The CDR3 DNA follows: TGTGCCATCAGGAGGGACAGCTCTGGAAACACCATATATTTT. Translating gives CAIRRDSSGNTIYF.

The genes are TRBV19 and TRBJ2-7; a possible D gene is TRBD2 (5 bases). The germline gives CDR1 LNHDA, CDR2 SQIVND (reference sequence). Trimming stripped 3 bases from V and 0 bases from J, with 12 bases between. The CDR3 is made up of 15 amino acids. CDR3 coding DNA: TGTGCCAGTAGTATTGCCTCTAGCTACTCCTACGAGCAGTACTTC. Translating gives CASSIASSYSYEQYF.

The CDR3 region has the DNA TGTGCCAGCAGTTTTGGGGCGCAGCCCCAGCATTTT. Amino acid sequence: CASSFGAQPQHF. The chain links TRBV28 to TRBJ1-5, with D perhaps matching TRBD1 (5 bases). The V end was cut by 3 bases, the J end by 7 bases, with 7 bases between. The CDR3 spans 12 residues. Germline values: CDR1 MDHEN, CDR2 SYDVKM.

As regards this clone: In the same sample, other DNA sequences code for this CDR3. The chain is built from TRBV2 and TRBJ2-1; 8 bases match TRBD2. Per the germline V gene, CDR1 is SNHLY and CDR2 is FYNNEI. This CDR3 is built from 15 residues. V lost 6 bases to trimming and J lost 1 base; unmatched junction nucleotides: 5. CDR3 coding DNA: TGTGCCAGCAGGGTAGCGGGGAGGTCCTACAATGAGCAGTTCTTC. This encodes CASRVAGRSYNEQFF.

CDR3 amino acids: CASSNESVLREKLFF. The DNA of the CDR3 is TGTGCCAGCAGCAATGAATCGGTTCTAAGAGAAAAACTGTTTTTT. The rearrangement uses TRBV21-1 and TRBJ1-4. TRBV21-1 is a documented pseudogene. This CDR3 has 15 amino acids.

This rearrangement joins TRBV7-2 to TRBJ2-7; no clear D gene. CDR1 SGHTA and CDR2 FQGNSA come from the germline V gene. CDR3 size: 11 residues. Trimming pared 4 bases from V and 5 bases from J, leaving 6 bases between. DNA of the CDR3: TGTGCCAGCAGCTCCTACCACGAGCAGTACTTC. Its translation: CASSSYHEQYF.

This clone has a single count. The CDR3 sequence is CASSLDLSGLAAGSGKTQYF. The CDR3 region has the DNA TGTGCCAGCAGCTTAGATCTGTCAGGACTAGCGGCCGGCTCCGGGAAGACCCAGTACTTC. The chain joins TRBV11-2 to TRBJ2-5; 10 bases align to TRBD2. The trim removed 0 bases at V and 6 bases at J, leaving 19 bases unmatched. Per germline, CDR1 SGHAT and CDR2 FQNNGV. The CDR3 covers 20 residues.

The CDR3 nucleotides are TGTGCCAGCATGTCGTCGAACACTGAAGCTTTCTTT. Its translation: CASMSSNTEAFF. The rearrangement links TRBV6-5 to TRBJ1-1; no definite D call. Germline CDR1 and CDR2: MNHEY and SVGAGI. This CDR3 spans 12 amino acids. The ends were cut back, 7 bases at V and 1 base at J, with 7 bases in the middle.

V gene TRBV30 combines with J gene TRBJ1-6; D perhaps matches TRBD1 (6 bases). V lost 2 bases to trimming and J lost 9 bases, with 8 bases between them. The CDR3 contains 12 residues. Germline values: CDR1 GTSNPN, CDR2 SVGIG (reference sequence). The chain's CDR3 is CAWSQGSSPLHF. CDR3 sequence (DNA): TGTGCCTGGAGTCAGGGGAGTTCACCCCTCCACTTT.

This clone has only one observation. The chain recombines TRBV5-6 with TRBJ1-6; 7 bases map to TRBD1. Germline trimming cut 0 bases from V and 11 bases from J; bases unmatched to any gene: 8. There are 15 residues in the CDR3. Germline V gene data show CDR1 as SGHDT and CDR2 as YYEEEE. The CDR3 DNA reads TGTGCCAGCAGCTTGGTGACAGGGAAGAGGACACCCCTCCACTTT. Protein sequence: CASSLVTGKRTPLHF.

V gene TRBV18 combines with J gene TRBJ1-5; 8 nucleotides line up with TRBD1. V shed 6 bases, J shed 2 bases, and the junction held 6 bases outside the gene matches. Germline CDR1 KGHSH, CDR2 LQKENI. The CDR3 runs to 15 residues. Here the CDR3 reads CASSRQGSGNQPQHF. The DNA of the CDR3 is TGTGCCAGCTCTAGACAGGGGTCGGGCAATCAGCCCCAGCATTTT.